This entry concerns a single T cell receptor beta chain. This entry comes from a study of blood T cell repertoires in COVID-19. Seattle patients were enrolled while actively infected and followed longitudinally. Repertoires were generated with immunoSEQ multiplex PCR, while TCRdb's copy carries only in-frame clones and drops some. The sample consists of about 420,000 clones, approximately 90% of them appearing once. There are 16 residues in the CDR3. The germline CDR1 and CDR2 sequences are SGHTA and FQGNSA. The J segment lost 4 bases and the V segment lost 8 bases, leaving 15 bases of the junction unmatched.

The TCR originated in a man between 18 and 35 years old with COVID-19, enrolled during active disease. The chain uses TRBV7-2 and TRBJ1-1; 8 positions agree with TRBD1. Sample: peripheral blood. The CDR3 reads CASVPNPGGESTEAFF. The DNA for the CDR3 is TGTGCCAGCGTTCCCAACCCAGGGGGCGAGAGCACTGAAGCTTTCTTT.